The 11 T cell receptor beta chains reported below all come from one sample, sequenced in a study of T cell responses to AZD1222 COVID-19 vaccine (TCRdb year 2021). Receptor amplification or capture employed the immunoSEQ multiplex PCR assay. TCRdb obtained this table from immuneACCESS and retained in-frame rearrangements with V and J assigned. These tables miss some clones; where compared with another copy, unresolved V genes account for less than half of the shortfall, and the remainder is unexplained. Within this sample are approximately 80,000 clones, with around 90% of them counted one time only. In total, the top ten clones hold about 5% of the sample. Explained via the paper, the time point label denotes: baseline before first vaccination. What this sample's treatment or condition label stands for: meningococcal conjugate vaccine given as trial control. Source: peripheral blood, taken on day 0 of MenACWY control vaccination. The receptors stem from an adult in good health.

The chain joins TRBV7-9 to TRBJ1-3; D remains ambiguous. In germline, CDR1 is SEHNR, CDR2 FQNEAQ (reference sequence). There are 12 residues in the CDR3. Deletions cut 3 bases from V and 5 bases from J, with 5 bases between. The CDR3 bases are TGTGCCAGCAGCTTGGGTCGAAACACCATATATTTT. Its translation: CASSLGRNTIYF.

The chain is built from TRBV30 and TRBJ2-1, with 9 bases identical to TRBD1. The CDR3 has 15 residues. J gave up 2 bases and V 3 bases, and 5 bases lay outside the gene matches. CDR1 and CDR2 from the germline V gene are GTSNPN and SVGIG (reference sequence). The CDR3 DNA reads TGTGCCTGGAGAAGGACAGGGGAAACCTACAATGAGCAGTTCTTC. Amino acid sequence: CAWRRTGETYNEQFF. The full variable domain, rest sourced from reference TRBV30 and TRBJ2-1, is SQTIHQWPATLVQPVGSPLSLECTVEGTSNPNLYWYRQAAGRGLQLLFYSVGIGQISSEVPQNLSASRPQDRQFILSSKKLLLSDSGFYLCAWRRTGETYNEQFFGPGTRLTVL.

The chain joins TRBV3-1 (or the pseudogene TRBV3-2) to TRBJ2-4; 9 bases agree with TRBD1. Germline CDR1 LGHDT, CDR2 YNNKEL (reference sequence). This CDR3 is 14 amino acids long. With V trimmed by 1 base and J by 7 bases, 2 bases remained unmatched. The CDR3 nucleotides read TGTGCCAGCAGCCAAGGACAGGGGGGGAACATTCAGTACTTC. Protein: CASSQGQGGNIQYF.

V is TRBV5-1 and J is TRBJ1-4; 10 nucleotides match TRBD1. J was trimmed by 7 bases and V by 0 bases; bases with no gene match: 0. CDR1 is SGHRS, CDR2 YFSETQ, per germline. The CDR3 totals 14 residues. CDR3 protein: CASSLGQGAEKLFF. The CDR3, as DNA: TGCGCCAGCAGCTTGGGACAGGGGGCTGAAAAACTGTTTTTT.

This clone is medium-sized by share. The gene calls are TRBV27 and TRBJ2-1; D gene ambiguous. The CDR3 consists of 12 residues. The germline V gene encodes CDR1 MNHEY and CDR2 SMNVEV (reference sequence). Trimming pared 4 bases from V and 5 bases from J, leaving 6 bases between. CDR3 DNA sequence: TGTGCCAGCAGTTACCTAAACAATGAGCAGTTCTTC. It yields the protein CASSYLNNEQFF.

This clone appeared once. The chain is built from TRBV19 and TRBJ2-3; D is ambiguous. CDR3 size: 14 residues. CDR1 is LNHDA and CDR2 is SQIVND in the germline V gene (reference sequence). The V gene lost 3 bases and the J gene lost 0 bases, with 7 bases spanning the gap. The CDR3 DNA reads TGTGCCAGTAGTATGCTTGAGAGCACAGATACGCAGTATTTT. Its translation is CASSMLESTDTQYF.

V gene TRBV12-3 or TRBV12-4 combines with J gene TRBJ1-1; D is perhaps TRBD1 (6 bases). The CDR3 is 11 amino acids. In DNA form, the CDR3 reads TGTGGGACAGCCACGAACACTGAAGCTTTCTTT. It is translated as CGTATNTEAFF.

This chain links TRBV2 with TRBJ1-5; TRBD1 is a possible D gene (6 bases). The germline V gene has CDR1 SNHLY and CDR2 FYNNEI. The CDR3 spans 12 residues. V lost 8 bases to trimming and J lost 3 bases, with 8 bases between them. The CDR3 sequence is CASRTDNQPQHF. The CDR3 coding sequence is TGTGCCAGCCGGACAGACAATCAGCCCCAGCATTTT.

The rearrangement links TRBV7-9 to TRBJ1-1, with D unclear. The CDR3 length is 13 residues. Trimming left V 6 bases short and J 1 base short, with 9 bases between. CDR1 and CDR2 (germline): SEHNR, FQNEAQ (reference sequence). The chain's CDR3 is CASRTRQNTEAFF. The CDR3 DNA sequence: TGTGCCAGCAGGACTAGACAGAACACTGAAGCTTTCTTT.

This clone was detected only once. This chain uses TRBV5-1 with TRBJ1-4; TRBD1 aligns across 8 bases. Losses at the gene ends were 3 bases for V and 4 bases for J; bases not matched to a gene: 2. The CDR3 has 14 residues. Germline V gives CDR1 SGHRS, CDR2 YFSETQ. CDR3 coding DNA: TGCGCCAGCAGCTACGGACAGGGTAATGAAAAACTGTTTTTT. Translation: CASSYGQGNEKLFF. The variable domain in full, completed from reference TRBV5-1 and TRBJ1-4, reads KAGVTQTPRYLIKTRGQQVTLSCSPISGHRSVSWYQQTPGQGLQFLFEYFSETQRNKGNFPGRFSGRQFSNSRSEMNVSTLELGDSALYLCASSYGQGNEKLFFGSGTQLSVL.

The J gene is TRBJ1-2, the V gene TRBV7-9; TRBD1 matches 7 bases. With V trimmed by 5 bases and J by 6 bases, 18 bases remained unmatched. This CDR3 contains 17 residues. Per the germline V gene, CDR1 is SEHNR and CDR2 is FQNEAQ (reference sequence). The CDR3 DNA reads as TGTGCCAGCAGCCCTACACCAGGACAGGCGGGCATGAATGGCTACACCTTC. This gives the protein CASSPTPGQAGMNGYTF. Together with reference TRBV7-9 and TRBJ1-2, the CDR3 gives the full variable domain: DTGVSQNPRHKITKRGQNVTFRCDPISEHNRLYWYRQTLGQGPEFLTYFQNEAQLEKSRLLSDRFSAERPKGSFSTLEIQRTEQGDSAMYLCASSPTPGQAGMNGYTFGSGTRLTVV.